Listed below are T cell receptor beta chains from one sample, sequenced in a study of cytotoxic CD8 clonotypes in ibrutinib-treated CLL. TCRdb keeps only in-frame clones here, not all; method: immunoSEQ multiplex PCR. The sample holds a few hundred thousand clones, under 75% seen once. Sample: PBMCs, taken after 24 months of ibrutinib treatment. The receptor set was obtained from a human donor with chronic lymphocytic leukemia. CDR3s include the opening cysteine and the closing phenylalanine or tryptophan. The order of the fields is J gene, clone size, V gene, D gene, CDR3 protein, CDR3 DNA. The D gene is left open where the match is weak. Not every row has a clone size; where given, it reads once, few, many or a size class.

TRBJ2-4,NA,TRBV2,TRBD1,CATVRTGENIQYF,TGTGCCACTGTGCGGACAGGGGAAAACATTCAGTACTTC
TRBJ2-7,NA,TRBV7-7,NA,CASSLGRNDEQYF,TGTGCTAGCAGCTTAGGTCGGAACGACGAGCAGTACTTC
TRBJ2-1,once,TRBV18,NA,CASSPQSLTGNSYNEQFF,TGTGCCAGCTCACCCCAGTCCTTAACGGGGAACTCCTACAATGAGCAGTTCTTC
TRBJ1-2,NA,TRBV20-1,NA,CSASDADGYTF,TGCAGTGCTAGCGATGCAGATGGCTACACCTTC
TRBJ2-1,NA,TRBV11-3,NA,CASSFGLLKDEQFF,TGTGCCAGCAGCTTCGGACTTCTAAAGGATGAGCAGTTCTTC
TRBJ1-2,few,TRBV5-1,TRBD1,CASSLGGQGNYGYTF,TGCGCCAGCAGCTTGGGAGGACAGGGTAACTATGGCTACACCTTC
TRBJ2-7,few,TRBV2,NA,CASSDLPGTSAYEQYF,TGTGCCAGCAGTGACCTACCCGGGACGTCCGCCTACGAGCAGTACTTC
TRBJ1-5,NA,TRBV27,NA,CASSPLGSNQPQHF,TGTGCCAGCAGTCCGCTAGGGAGCAATCAGCCCCAGCATTTT
TRBJ2-1,NA,TRBV19,NA,CASTASGNEQFF,TGTGCCAGTACCGCAAGTGGCAATGAGCAGTTCTTC
TRBJ2-1,NA,TRBV29-1,TRBD2,CSVERRLADNEQFF,TGCAGCGTTGAAAGGAGGCTAGCGGACAATGAGCAGTTCTTC
TRBJ2-3,once,TRBV19,TRBD2,CASSQLAGGTDTQYF,TGTGCCAGTAGTCAACTAGCGGGAGGCACAGATACGCAGTATTTT
TRBJ1-2,few,TRBV29-1,NA,CSADRGALDGYTF,TGCAGCGCCGACCGGGGGGCGCTGGATGGCTACACCTTC
TRBJ2-1,NA,TRBV2,TRBD1,CASSEAIGQGANEQFF,TGTGCCAGCAGTGAAGCAATAGGACAGGGGGCAAATGAGCAGTTCTTC
TRBJ2-4,NA,TRBV27,TRBD1,CASSSLPPGTGVKNIQYF,TGTGCCAGCAGTTCACTACCTCCCGGGACAGGGGTCAAAAACATTCAGTACTTC
TRBJ2-7,NA,TRBV5-1,TRBD2,CASSPGGAYEQYF,TGCGCCAGCAGCCCGGGGGGAGCCTACGAGCAGTACTTC
TRBJ2-7,NA,TRBV28,TRBD1,CASTAGTGSYEQYF,TGTGCCAGCACCGCCGGGACAGGGTCCTACGAGCAGTACTTC
TRBJ2-1,NA,TRBV27,NA,CASSLSDGGYNEQFF,TGTGCCAGCAGTTTATCGGACGGGGGTTACAATGAGCAGTTCTTC
TRBJ1-2,NA,TRBV7-9,NA,CASSLAGAHYGYTF,TGTGCCAGCAGCTTAGCGGGGGCCCACTATGGCTACACCTTC
TRBJ2-5,NA,TRBV14,NA,CASSGGIETQYF,TGTGCCAGCAGCGGCGGGATTGAGACCCAGTACTTC
TRBJ2-1,NA,TRBV4-2,TRBD2,CASSQGGLAGEANEQFF,TGTGCCAGCAGCCAGGGGGGGTTAGCGGGAGAGGCCAATGAGCAGTTCTTC
TRBJ2-7,NA,TRBV6-1,TRBD1,CASSGTGRAYEQYF,TGTGCCAGCAGTGGGACAGGGAGAGCCTACGAGCAGTACTTC
TRBJ1-2,NA,TRBV28,NA,CASSLNIVGGYTF,TGTGCCAGCAGTTTAAATATTGTAGGTGGCTACACCTTC
TRBJ1-4,few,TRBV5-1,TRBD1,CASSLRDRDEKLFF,TGCGCCAGCAGCTTGAGGGACAGGGATGAAAAACTGTTTTTT
TRBJ2-1,NA,TRBV9,TRBD2,CASGVGLAGNSEQFF,TGTGCCAGCGGAGTGGGGCTAGCGGGGAACAGTGAGCAGTTCTTC
TRBJ2-3,NA,TRBV27,TRBD2,CASSSAVLAGGPRDTQYF,TGTGCCAGCAGTTCCGCCGTCTTAGCGGGAGGGCCCAGAGATACGCAGTATTTT
TRBJ1-1,few,TRBV7-7,NA,CASSLYEGHTEAFF,TGTGCTAGCAGCTTATATGAGGGCCACACTGAAGCTTTCTTT
TRBJ2-5,NA,TRBV9,NA,CASSVAGVRETQYF,TGTGCCAGCAGCGTAGCTGGAGTGCGAGAGACCCAGTACTTC
TRBJ1-1,NA,TRBV25-1,TRBD1,CASSRQGASTEAFF,TGTGCCAGCAGCCGACAGGGGGCGAGCACTGAAGCTTTCTTT
TRBJ1-1,NA,TRBV7-9,NA,CASSLDGGMSEAFF,TGTGCCAGCAGCTTAGACGGCGGGATGAGTGAAGCTTTCTTT
TRBJ2-1,NA,TRBV7-3,NA,CASSATGSYNEQFF,TGTGCCAGCAGCGCCACAGGGTCCTACAATGAGCAGTTCTTC
TRBJ2-4,once,TRBV19,NA,CASSIGGVPPKNIQYF,TGTGCCAGTAGTATAGGAGGGGTGCCCCCCAAAAACATTCAGTACTTC
TRBJ2-7,few,TRBV4-2,TRBD2,CASSQAPSGYEQYF,TGTGCCAGCAGCCAAGCGCCTAGCGGCTACGAGCAGTACTTC
TRBJ2-5,NA,TRBV10-3,NA,CAAGPGGETQYF,TGTGCCGCAGGGCCAGGCGGCGAGACCCAGTACTTC
TRBJ2-5,many,TRBV12-5,TRBD1,CASGLTNPGQAYQETQYF,TGTGCTAGTGGTTTGACTAACCCGGGACAGGCCTACCAAGAGACCCAGTACTTC
TRBJ2-3,NA,TRBV27,NA,CASSLSHIYTQYF,TGTGCCAGCAGTTTATCCCATATATATACGCAGTATTTT
TRBJ2-3,NA,TRBV11-3,TRBD1,CASSLDGTEQYF,TGTGCCAGCAGCTTAGACGGGACAGAGCAGTATTTT
TRBJ2-1,NA,TRBV29-1,NA,CSVEQTVGEQFF,TGCAGCGTTGAGCAGACGGTAGGTGAGCAGTTCTTC
TRBJ2-3,few,TRBV18,NA,CASSYSNDNTDTQYF,TGTGCCAGCTCATACTCAAATGATAACACAGATACGCAGTATTTT
TRBJ2-7,NA,TRBV15,NA,CATSATRGHEQYF,TGTGCCACCAGCGCCACTCGAGGCCACGAGCAGTACTTC
TRBJ2-3,NA,TRBV28,TRBD2,CASSLTYSGSLADTQYF,TGTGCCAGCAGTCTCACCTATAGCGGGAGCCTTGCAGATACGCAGTATTTT
TRBJ1-1,NA,TRBV13,TRBD1,CASSSKTGTENTEAFF,TGTGCCAGCAGCTCGAAAACCGGGACAGAGAACACTGAAGCTTTCTTT
TRBJ1-2,NA,TRBV19,NA,CASSIGGRRNVYGYTF,TGTGCCAGTAGTATAGGAGGCCGCCGCAACGTCTATGGCTACACCTTC
TRBJ1-2,few,TRBV29-1,NA,CSVGQPDGYTF,TGCAGCGTTGGACAGCCGGATGGCTACACCTTC
TRBJ1-5,NA,TRBV2,NA,CASRRDSNQPQHF,TGTGCCAGCCGGAGGGATAGCAATCAGCCCCAGCATTTT
TRBJ2-4,few,TRBV5-4,NA,CASSPQSEGNIQYF,TGTGCCAGCAGCCCCCAATCTGAGGGAAACATTCAGTACTTC
TRBJ2-1,NA,TRBV7-6,TRBD2,CASSLLVGLAGVGEQFF,TGTGCCAGCAGCTTACTCGTGGGACTAGCGGGAGTGGGTGAGCAGTTCTTC
TRBJ2-7,NA,TRBV28,TRBD2,CASSLGGGPGEQYF,TGTGCCAGCAGTTTGGGGGGAGGGCCAGGTGAGCAGTACTTC
TRBJ2-7,once,TRBV2,TRBD2,CASSATSGRDYEQYF,TGTGCCAGCAGCGCAACAAGCGGGAGGGACTACGAGCAGTACTTC
TRBJ2-7,NA,TRBV7-2,TRBD1,CASSQGQPYEQYF,TGTGCCAGCAGCCAGGGACAGCCCTACGAGCAGTACTTC
TRBJ2-1,NA,TRBV28,TRBD2,CASSRVAGGYNEQFF,TGTGCCAGCAGTCGTGTGGCGGGAGGATACAATGAGCAGTTCTTC
TRBJ2-7,NA,TRBV27,NA,CASSYAVSSYEQYF,TGTGCCAGCAGTTATGCAGTGAGCTCCTACGAGCAGTACTTC
TRBJ2-7,NA,TRBV27,TRBD2,CASSFREGSYEQYF,TGTGCCAGCAGTTTCAGGGAGGGCTCCTACGAGCAGTACTTC
TRBJ2-7,NA,TRBV29-1,NA,CSVLRRAGAEQYF,TGCAGCGTCCTCCGACGGGCAGGGGCCGAGCAGTACTTC
TRBJ2-3,NA,TRBV2,TRBD2,CASSGLAGDTQYF,TGTGCCAGCTCGGGACTAGCGGGAGATACGCAGTATTTT
TRBJ1-5,few,TRBV6-5,NA,CASSRAGAFNQPQHF,TGTGCCAGCAGTAGGGCGGGGGCTTTCAATCAGCCCCAGCATTTT
TRBJ2-7,NA,TRBV28,NA,CASSVVGGASYEQYF,TGTGCCAGCAGCGTGGTGGGGGGGGCATCCTACGAGCAGTACTTC
TRBJ2-7,NA,TRBV7-6,NA,CASSLGGHLSYEQYF,TGTGCCAGCAGCTTAGGCGGACACCTCTCCTACGAGCAGTACTTC
TRBJ2-7,NA,TRBV6-1,TRBD1,CASRPGTAFKEQYF,TGTGCCAGCAGGCCCGGGACAGCTTTTAAGGAGCAGTACTTC
TRBJ1-1,few,TRBV6-5,NA,CASSYSAGYMNTEAFF,TGTGCCAGCAGTTACTCGGCAGGCTACATGAACACTGAAGCTTTCTTT